This T cell receptor (beta chain) emerged from a study of blood T cell repertoires in COVID-19. At the level of the study: COVID-19 samples from acute and convalescent phases originated in the United States, Italy and Spain.

The CDR3 consists of 15 residues. Trimming pared 7 bases from V and 1 base from J, leaving 17 bases between. CDR1 is SGHRS, CDR2 YFSETQ, per germline. In the authors' methods: The assay estimated nucleated cells by amplifying reference gene primers. Here immunoSEQ multiplex PCR was the method, and the copy in TCRdb shows in-frame clones only, minus some. V, J and clone size are those of that table, while D and trimming were read from the DNA. In the table there are fewer than 250,000 clones, 75% to 90% of which are singletons. The gene calls are TRBV5-1 and TRBJ1-1; D not resolved. The sample consisted of peripheral blood. This sequence was found in a woman aged 70-85 years with active or convalescent COVID-19. CDR3 in amino acids: CASESGQTPNTEAFF. The CDR3 coding sequence is TGCGCCAGCGAAAGTGGCCAAACCCCGAACACTGAAGCTTTCTTT.